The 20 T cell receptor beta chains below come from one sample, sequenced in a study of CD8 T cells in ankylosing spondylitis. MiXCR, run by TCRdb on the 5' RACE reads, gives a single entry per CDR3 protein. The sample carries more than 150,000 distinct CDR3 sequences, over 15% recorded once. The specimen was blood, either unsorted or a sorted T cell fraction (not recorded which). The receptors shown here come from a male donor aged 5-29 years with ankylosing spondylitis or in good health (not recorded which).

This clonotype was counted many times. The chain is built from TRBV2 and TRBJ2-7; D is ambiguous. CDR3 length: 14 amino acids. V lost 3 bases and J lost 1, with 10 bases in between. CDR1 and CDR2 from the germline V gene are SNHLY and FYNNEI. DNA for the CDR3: TGTGCCAGCAGTGAGGAGCGACTGTCCTACGAGCAGTACTTC. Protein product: CASSEERLSYEQYF. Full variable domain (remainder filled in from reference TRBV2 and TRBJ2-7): EPEVTQTPSHQVTQMGQEVILRCVPISNHLYFYWYRQILGQKVEFLVSFYNNEISEKSEIFDDQFSVERPDGSNFTLKIRSTKLEDSAMYFCASSEERLSYEQYFGPGTRLTVT.

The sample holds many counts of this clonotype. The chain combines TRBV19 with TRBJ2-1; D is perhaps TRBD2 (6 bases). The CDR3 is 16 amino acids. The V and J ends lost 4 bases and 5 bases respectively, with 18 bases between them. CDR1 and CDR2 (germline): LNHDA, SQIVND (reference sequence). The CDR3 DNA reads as TGTGCCAGTAGTACTCTTAGCGGACTAAAGAACAATGAGCAGTTCTTC. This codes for CASSTLSGLKNNEQFF.

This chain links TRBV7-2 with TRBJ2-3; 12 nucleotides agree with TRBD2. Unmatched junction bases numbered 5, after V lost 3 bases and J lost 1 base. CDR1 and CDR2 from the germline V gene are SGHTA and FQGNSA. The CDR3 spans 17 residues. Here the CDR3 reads CASSFSSGRGGTDTQYF. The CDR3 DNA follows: TGTGCCAGCAGCTTTTCTAGCGGGAGGGGGGGCACAGATACGCAGTATTTT. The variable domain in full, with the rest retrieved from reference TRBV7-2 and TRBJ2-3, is GAGVSQSPSNKVTEKGKDVELRCDPISGHTALYWYRQSLGQGLEFLIYFQGNSAPDKSGLPSDRFSAERTGGSVSTLTIQRTQQEDSAVYLCASSFSSGRGGTDTQYFGPGTRLTVL.

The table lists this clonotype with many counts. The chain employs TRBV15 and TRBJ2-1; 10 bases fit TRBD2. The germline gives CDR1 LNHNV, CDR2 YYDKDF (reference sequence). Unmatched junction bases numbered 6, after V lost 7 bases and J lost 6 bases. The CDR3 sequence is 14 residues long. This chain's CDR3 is CATNPGLASNEQFF. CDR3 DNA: TGTGCCACCAACCCGGGACTAGCGAGCAATGAGCAGTTCTTC.

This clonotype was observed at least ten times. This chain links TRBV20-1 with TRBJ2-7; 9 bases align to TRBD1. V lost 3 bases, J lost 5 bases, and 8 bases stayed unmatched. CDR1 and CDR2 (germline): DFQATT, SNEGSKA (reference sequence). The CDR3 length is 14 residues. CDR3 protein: CSASLGTGSHEQYF. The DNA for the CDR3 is TGCAGTGCTAGTCTCGGGACAGGGTCCCACGAGCAGTACTTC.

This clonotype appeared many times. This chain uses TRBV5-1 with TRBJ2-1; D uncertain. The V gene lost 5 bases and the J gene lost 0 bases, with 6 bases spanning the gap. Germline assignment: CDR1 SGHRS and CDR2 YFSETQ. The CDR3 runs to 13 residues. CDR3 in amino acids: CASRGPSYNEQFF. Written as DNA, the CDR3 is TGCGCCAGCAGGGGCCCCTCCTACAATGAGCAGTTCTTC.

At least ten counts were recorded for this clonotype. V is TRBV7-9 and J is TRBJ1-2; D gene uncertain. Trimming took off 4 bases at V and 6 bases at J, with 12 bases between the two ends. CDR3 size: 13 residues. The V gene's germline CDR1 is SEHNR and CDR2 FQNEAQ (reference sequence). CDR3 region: CASSSPRHDGYTF. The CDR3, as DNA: TGTGCCAGCAGCTCCCCCCGACACGATGGCTACACCTTC.

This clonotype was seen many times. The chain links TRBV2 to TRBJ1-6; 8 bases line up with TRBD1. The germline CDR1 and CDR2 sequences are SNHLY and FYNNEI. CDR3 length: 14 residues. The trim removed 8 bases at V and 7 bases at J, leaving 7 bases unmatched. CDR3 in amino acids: CASLRDRSNSPLHF. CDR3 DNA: TGTGCCAGCCTTCGGGACAGGAGCAATTCACCCCTCCACTTT.

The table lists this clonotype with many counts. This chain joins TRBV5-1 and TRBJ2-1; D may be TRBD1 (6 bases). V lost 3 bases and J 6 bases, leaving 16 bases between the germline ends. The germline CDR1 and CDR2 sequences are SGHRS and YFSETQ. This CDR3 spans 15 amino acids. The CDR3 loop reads CASSSVQGGSNEQFF. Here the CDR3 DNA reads TGCGCCAGCAGCTCCGTACAGGGTGGTAGCAATGAGCAGTTCTTC.

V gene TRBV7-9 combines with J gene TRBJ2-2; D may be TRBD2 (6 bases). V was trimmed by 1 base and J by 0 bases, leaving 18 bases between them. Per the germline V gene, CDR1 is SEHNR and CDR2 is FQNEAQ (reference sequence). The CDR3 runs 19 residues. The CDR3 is CASSLDVRTSGPNTGELFF. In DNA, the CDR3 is TGTGCCAGCAGCTTAGATGTCCGCACGAGCGGGCCGAACACCGGGGAGCTGTTTTTT.

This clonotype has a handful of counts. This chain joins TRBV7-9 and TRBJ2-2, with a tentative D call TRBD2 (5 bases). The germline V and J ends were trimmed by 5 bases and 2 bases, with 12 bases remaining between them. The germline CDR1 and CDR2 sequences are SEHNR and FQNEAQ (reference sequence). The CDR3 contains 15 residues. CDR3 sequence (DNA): TGTGCCAGCAGCCCGCCGCGGGTCAACACCGGGGAGCTGTTTTTT. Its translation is CASSPPRVNTGELFF.

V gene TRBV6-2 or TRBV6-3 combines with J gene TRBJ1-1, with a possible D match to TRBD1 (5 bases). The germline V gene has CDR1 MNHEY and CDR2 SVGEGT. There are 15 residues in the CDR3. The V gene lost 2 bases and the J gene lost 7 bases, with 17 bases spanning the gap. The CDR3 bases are TGTGCCAGCAGTTACCCCGCAGAGGGGCGCTTTGAAGCTTTCTTT. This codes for CASSYPAEGRFEAFF.

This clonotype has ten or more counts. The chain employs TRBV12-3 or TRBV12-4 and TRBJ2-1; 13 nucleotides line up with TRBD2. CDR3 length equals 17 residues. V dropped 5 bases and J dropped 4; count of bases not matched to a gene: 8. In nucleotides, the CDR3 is TGTGCCAGCAGTAATCCCCGGACTAGCGGGGGTTACAATGAGCAGTTCTTC. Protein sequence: CASSNPRTSGGYNEQFF.

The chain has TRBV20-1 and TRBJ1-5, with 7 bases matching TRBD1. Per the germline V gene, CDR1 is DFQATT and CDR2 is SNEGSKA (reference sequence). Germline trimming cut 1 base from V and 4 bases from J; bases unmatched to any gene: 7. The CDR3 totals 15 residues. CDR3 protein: CSARARTGGNQPQHF. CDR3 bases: TGCAGTGCTAGAGCACGGACAGGCGGGAATCAGCCCCAGCATTTT.

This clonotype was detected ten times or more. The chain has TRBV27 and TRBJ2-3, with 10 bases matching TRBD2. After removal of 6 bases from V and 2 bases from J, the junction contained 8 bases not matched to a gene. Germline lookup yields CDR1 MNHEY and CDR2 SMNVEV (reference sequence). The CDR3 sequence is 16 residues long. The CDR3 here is CASSKRTSGNTDTQYF. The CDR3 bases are TGTGCCAGCAGCAAAAGGACTAGCGGTAACACAGATACGCAGTATTTT.

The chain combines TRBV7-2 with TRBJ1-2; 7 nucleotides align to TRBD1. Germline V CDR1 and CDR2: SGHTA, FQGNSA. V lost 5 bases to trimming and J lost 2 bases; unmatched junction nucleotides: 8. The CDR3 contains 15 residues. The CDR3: CASSRQGLRNYGYTF. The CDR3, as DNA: TGTGCCAGCAGCAGACAGGGTTTACGGAACTATGGCTACACCTTC.

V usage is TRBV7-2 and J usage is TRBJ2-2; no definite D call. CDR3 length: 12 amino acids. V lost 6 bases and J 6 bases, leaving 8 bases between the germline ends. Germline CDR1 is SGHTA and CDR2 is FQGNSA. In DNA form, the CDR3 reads TGTGCCAGCAGGAGTAGTCCCGGGGAGCTGTTTTTT. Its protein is CASRSSPGELFF. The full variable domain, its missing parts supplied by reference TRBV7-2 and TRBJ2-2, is GAGVSQSPSNKVTEKGKDVELRCDPISGHTALYWYRQSLGQGLEFLIYFQGNSAPDKSGLPSDRFSAERTGGSVSTLTIQRTQQEDSAVYLCASRSSPGELFFGEGSRLTVL.

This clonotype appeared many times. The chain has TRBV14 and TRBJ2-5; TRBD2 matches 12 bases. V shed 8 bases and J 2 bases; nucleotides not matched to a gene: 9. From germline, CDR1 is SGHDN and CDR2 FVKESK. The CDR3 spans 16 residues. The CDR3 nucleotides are TGTGCCAGCCCCTCGGGACTAGCGGGTCCACAAGAGACCCAGTACTTC. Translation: CASPSGLAGPQETQYF. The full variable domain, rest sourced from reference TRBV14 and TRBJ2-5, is EAGVTQFPSHSVIEKGQTVTLRCDPISGHDNLYWYRRVMGKEIKFLLHFVKESKQDESGMPNNRFLAERTGGTYSTLKVQPAELEDSGVYFCASPSGLAGPQETQYFGPGTRLLVL.

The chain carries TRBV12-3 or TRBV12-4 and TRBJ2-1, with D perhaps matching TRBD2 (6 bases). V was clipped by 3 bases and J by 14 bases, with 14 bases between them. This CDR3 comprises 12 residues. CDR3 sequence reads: CASSFPHGSKFF. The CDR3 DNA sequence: TGTGCCAGCAGTTTCCCCCACGGGAGTAAGTTCTTC.

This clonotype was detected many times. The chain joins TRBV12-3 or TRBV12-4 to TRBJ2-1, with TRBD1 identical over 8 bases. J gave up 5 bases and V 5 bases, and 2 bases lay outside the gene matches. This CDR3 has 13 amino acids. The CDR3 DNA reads TGTGCCAGCAGTGGGACAGGAAACAATGAGCAGTTCTTC. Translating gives CASSGTGNNEQFF.